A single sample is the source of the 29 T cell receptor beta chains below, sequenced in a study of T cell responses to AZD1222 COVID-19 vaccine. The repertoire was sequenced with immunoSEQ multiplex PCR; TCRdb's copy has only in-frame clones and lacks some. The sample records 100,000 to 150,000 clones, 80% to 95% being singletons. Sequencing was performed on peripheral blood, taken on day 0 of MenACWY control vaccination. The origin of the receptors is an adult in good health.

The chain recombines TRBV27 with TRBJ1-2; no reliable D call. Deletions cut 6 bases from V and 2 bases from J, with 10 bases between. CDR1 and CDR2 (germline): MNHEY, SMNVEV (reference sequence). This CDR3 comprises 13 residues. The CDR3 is CASSNGLNYGYTF. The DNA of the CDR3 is TGTGCCAGCAGCAACGGATTAAACTATGGCTACACCTTC.

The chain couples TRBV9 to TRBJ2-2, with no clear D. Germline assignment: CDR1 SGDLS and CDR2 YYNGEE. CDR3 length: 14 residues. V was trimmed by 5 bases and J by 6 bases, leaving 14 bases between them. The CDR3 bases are TGTGCCAGCAGTCCTAGACTCGAATCCGGGGAGCTGTTTTTT. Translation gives CASSPRLESGELFF.

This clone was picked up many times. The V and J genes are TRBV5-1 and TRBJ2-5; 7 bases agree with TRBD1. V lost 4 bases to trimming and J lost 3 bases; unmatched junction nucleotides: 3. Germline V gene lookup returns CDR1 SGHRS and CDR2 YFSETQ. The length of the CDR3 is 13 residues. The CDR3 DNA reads TGCGCCAGCAGCGGTACAGGGGAAGAGACCCAGTACTTC. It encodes CASSGTGEETQYF.

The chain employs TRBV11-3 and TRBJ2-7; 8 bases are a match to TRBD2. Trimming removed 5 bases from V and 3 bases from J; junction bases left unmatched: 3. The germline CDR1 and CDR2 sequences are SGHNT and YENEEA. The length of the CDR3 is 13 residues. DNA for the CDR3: TGTGCCAGCAGCCGGGGGGGGCACTACGAGCAGTACTTC. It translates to CASSRGGHYEQYF.

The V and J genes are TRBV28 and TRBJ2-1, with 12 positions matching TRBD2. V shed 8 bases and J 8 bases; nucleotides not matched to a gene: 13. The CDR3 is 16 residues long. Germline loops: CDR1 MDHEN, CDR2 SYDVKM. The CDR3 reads CASGTLTSGSLDEQFF. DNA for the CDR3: TGTGCCAGCGGTACTTTGACTAGCGGGAGTTTAGATGAGCAGTTCTTC.

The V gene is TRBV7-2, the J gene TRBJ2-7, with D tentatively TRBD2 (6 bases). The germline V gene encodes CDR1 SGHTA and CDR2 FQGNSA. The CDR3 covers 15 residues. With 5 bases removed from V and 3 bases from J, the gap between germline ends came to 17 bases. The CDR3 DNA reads TGTGCCAGCAGCAGCCTAGCGCTTCGGAACTACGAGCAGTACTTC. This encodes CASSSLALRNYEQYF.

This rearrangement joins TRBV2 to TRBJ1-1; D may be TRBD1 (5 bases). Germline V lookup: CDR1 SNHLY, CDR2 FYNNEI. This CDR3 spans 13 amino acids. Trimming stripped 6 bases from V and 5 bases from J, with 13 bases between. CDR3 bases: TGTGCCAGCAGCTCCCTGCGGGGGACTGAAGCTTTCTTT. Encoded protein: CASSSLRGTEAFF.

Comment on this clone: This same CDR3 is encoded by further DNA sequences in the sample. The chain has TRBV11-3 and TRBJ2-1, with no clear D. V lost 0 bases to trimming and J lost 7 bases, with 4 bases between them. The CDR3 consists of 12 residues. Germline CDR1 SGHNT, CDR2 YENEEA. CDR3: CASSLDSNEQFF. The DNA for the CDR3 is TGTGCCAGCAGCTTAGACTCGAATGAGCAGTTCTTC.

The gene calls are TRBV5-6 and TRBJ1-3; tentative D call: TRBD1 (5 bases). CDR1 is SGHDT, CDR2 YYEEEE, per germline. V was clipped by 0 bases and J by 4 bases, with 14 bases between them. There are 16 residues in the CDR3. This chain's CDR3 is CASSLAPRAPGNTIYF. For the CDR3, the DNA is TGTGCCAGCAGCTTGGCACCCAGGGCACCCGGAAACACCATATATTTT.

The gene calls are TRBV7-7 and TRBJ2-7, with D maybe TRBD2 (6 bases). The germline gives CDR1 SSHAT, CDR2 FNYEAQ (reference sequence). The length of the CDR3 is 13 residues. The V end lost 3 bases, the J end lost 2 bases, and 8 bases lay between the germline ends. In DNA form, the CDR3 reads TGTGCCAGCAGCTTTAGCGGAACCTACGAGCAGTACTTC. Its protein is CASSFSGTYEQYF.

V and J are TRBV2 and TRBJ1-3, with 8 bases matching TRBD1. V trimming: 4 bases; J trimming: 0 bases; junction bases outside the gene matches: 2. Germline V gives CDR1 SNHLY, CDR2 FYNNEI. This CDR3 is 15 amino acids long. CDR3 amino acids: CASSGQGLSGNTIYF. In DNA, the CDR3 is TGTGCCAGCAGTGGACAGGGGCTCTCTGGAAACACCATATATTTT.

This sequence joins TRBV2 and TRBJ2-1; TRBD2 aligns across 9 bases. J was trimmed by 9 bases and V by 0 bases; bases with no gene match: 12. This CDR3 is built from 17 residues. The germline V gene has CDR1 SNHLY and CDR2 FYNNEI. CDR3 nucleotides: TGTGCCAGCAGTGAAGCGGATGGACTAGCGCCCCTTTTTGAGCAGTTCTTC. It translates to CASSEADGLAPLFEQFF.

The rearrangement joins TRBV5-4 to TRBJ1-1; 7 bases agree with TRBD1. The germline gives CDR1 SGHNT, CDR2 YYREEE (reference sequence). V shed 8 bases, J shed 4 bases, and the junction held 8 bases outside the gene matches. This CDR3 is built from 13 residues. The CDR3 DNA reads TGTGCCAGTGGGGGACAGCCTATCACTGAAGCTTTCTTT. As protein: CASGGQPITEAFF.

In nucleotides, the CDR3 is TGCGCCAGCAGCACAGGACAGGGGAATAATTCACCCCTCCACTTT. Amino acid sequence: CASSTGQGNNSPLHF. The genes are TRBV5-1 and TRBJ1-6; 9 positions agree with TRBD1. The CDR3 length is 15 residues. The V gene end was trimmed by 4 bases and the J gene end by 5 bases; junction bases not matched to a gene: 4. Germline V gene sequence: CDR1 SGHRS, CDR2 YFSETQ.

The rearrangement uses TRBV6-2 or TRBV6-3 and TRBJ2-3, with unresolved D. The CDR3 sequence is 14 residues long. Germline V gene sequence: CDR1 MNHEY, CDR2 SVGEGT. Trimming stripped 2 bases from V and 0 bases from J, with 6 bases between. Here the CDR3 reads CASSYGSSTDTQYF. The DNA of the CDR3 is TGTGCCAGCAGTTACGGGTCTAGCACAGATACGCAGTATTTT.

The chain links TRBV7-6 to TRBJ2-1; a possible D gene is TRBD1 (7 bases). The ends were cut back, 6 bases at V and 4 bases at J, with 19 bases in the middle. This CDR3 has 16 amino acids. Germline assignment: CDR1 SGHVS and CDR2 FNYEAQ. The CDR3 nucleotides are TGTGCCAGCAGTTATGGGGGGACAGAGCCATACAATGAGCAGTTCTTC. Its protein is CASSYGGTEPYNEQFF.

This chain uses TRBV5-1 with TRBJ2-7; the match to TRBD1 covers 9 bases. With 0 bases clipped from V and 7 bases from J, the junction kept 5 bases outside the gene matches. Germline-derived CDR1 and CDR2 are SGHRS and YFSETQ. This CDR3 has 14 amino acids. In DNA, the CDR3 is TGCGCCAGCAGCTTGGCCGGGACAGGGTATGAGCAGTACGTC. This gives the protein CASSLAGTGYEQYV.

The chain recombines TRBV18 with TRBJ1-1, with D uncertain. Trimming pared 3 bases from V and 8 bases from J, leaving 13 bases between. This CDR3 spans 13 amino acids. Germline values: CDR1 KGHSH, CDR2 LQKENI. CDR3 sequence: CASSPVGWREAFF. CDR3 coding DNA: TGTGCCAGCTCACCCGTCGGGTGGAGGGAAGCTTTCTTT.

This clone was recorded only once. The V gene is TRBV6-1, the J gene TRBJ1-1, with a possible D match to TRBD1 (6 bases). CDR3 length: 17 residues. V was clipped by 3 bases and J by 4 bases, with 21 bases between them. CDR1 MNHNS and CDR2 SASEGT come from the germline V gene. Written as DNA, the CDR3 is TGTGCCAGCAGTGATTCAGTGGGGGCAGCTTGGCCCACTGAAGCTTTCTTT. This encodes CASSDSVGAAWPTEAFF.

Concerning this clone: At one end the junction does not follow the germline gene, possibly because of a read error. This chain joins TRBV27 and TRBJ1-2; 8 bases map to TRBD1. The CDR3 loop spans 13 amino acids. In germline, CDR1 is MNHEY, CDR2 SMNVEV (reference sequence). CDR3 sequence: CANSPVTGAGYTF. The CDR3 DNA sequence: TGTGCCAACAGTCCAGTGACAGGGGCTGGCTACACCTTC.

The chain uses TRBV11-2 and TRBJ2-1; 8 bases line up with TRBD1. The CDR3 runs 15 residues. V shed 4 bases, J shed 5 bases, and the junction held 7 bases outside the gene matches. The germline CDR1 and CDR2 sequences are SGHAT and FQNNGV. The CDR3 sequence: CASSSIGTGHNEQFF. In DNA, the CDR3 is TGTGCCAGCAGCTCGATCGGGACAGGCCACAATGAGCAGTTCTTC.

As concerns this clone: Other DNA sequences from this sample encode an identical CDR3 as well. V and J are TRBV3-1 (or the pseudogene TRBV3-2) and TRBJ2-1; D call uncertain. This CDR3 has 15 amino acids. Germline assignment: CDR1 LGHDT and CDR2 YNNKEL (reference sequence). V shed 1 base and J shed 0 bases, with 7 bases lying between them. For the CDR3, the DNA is TGTGCCAGCAGCCAAGCCTCGAGCTCCTACAATGAGCAGTTCTTC. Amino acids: CASSQASSSYNEQFF.

CDR3 sequence: CASSWGPNEQYF. The CDR3 DNA sequence: TGTGCCAGCAGCTGGGGACCGAACGAGCAGTACTTC. The chain joins TRBV5-5 to TRBJ2-7, with D possibly called TRBD1 or TRBD2 (5 bases each). V lost 3 bases and J lost 5, with 9 bases in between. The germline CDR1 and CDR2 sequences are SGHKS and YYEKEE (reference sequence). This CDR3 comprises 12 residues.

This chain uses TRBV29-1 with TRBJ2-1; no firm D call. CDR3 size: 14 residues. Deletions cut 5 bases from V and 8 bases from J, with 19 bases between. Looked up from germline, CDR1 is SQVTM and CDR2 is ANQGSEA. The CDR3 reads CSVLLLSTQDEQFF. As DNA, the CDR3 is TGCAGCGTTTTATTGCTTAGTACCCAGGATGAGCAGTTCTTC.

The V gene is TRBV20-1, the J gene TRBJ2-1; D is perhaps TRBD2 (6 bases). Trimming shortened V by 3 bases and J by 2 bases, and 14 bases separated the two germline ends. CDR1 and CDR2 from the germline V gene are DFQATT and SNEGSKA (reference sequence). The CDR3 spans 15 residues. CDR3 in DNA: TGCAGTGCTAGTTTGGTCGGGAGAACCTACAATGAGCAGTTCTTC. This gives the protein CSASLVGRTYNEQFF.

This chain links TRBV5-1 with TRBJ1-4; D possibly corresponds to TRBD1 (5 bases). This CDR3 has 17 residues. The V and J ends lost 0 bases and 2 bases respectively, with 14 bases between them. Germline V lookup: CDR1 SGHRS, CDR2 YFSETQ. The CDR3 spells CASSLGQGPVTNEKLFF. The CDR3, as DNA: TGCGCCAGCAGCTTGGGCCAGGGCCCGGTGACTAATGAAAAACTGTTTTTT.

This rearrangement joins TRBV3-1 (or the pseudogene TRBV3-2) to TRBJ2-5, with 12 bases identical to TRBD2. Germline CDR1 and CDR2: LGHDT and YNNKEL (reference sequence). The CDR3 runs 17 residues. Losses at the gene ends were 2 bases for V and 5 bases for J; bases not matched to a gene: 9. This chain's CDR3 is CASSQRPGLAGGETQYF. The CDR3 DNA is TGTGCCAGCAGCCAAAGGCCGGGACTAGCGGGCGGGGAGACCCAGTACTTC.

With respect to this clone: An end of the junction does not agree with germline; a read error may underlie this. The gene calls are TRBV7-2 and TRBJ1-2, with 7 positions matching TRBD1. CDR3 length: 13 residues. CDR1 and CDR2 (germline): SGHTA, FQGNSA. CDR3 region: CASSRGDRVRPDF. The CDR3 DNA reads TGTGCCAGCAGCCGCGGAGACAGGGTCCGACCTGATTTC. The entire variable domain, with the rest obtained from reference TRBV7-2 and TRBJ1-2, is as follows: GAGVSQSPSNKVTEKGKDVELRCDPISGHTALYWYRQSLGQGLEFLIYFQGNSAPDKSGLPSDRFSAERTGGSVSTLTIQRTQQEDSAVYLCASSRGDRVRPDFGSGTRLTVV.

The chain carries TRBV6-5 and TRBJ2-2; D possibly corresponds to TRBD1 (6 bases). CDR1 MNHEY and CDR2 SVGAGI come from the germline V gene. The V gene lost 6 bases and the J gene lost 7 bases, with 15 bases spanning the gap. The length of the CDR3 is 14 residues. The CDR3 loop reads CASRFDRLIGELFF. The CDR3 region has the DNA TGTGCCAGCAGATTCGACAGGCTCATCGGGGAGCTGTTTTTT.